This record concerns one T cell receptor (beta chain) sequence. V lost 6 bases and J lost 5, with 17 bases in between. Germline loops: CDR1 MDHEN, CDR2 SYDVKM. The CDR3 extends over 15 amino acids. This sample was included in a study of regulatory T cells in long-lasting Graves disease. Regarding time point: newly diagnosed GD, antithyroid drugs for less than 3 months. The TCR library was prepared using RNA isolated from PBMCs. Construction of TCR beta libraries relied on iRepertoire HTBI primers and on Arm-PCR targeting CDR3 regions. TCRdb ran MiXCR on the multiplex PCR reads and lists one entry per CDR3 protein. Of more than 300,000 distinct CDR3 sequences listed, 10% to 15% are singletons. These data also formed part of another study, on T cells in Graves' hyperthyroidism and ophthalmopathy. That source reports: During a first-round RT-PCR of the TCR CDR3, the HTBI primer set was used.

The origin of this receptor is a woman aged 18-29 years with Graves disease. Sample: peripheral blood mononuclear cells (PBMCs), taken at new diagnosis, from a patient treated with antithyroid drugs. The rearrangement uses TRBV28 and TRBJ2-1; a weak D match, TRBD2 (6 bases). The CDR3 here is CASSPTRRRDNEQFF. The CDR3 nucleotides read TGTGCCAGCAGCCCAACGCGCCGGAGGGACAATGAGCAGTTCTTC.